The rows below give T cell receptor beta chains drawn from one sample of a study of chemoradiotherapy in HPV16-positive cancers. Profiling relied on immunoSEQ multiplex PCR, and the TCRdb table lists in-frame clones only, not all of them. The data contain about 13,000 clones, approximately 85% of them singletons. The sample here was blood, taken from a patient who underwent chemoradiotherapy. The receptors were sampled from a human donor with HPV-associated anogenital cancer. Each CDR3 is given with its conserved first and last residue. Each record gives: V gene, CDR3 protein.

>TRBV5-6
CASSFGTGGVNGYTF
>TRBV18
CASSPQETQYF
>TRBV2
CASSEEGESSPLHF
>TRBV7-2
CASSPVEGGAETQYF
>TRBV6-5
CASSYVKDNYGYTF
>TRBV19
CASSLRVDGGRPTGYTF
>TRBV27
CASSLRRQDTDTQYF
>TRBV30
CAWSGPGTGLIGQFF
>TRBV18
CASSPVAGVAYEQYF
>TRBV19
CASSRRTSGGLVHNEQFF
>TRBV6-1
CASSSLTPNTGELFF
>TRBV5-5
CASSFYLNTEAFF
>TRBV2
CASSPTSGGAIGELFF
>TRBV4-2
CASSPGGGGESTDTQYF
>TRBV5-1
CASSPTSGGEKLFF
>TRBV10-3
CAISESGGRETQYF
>TRBV11-1
CASSVGRMNTEAFF
>TRBV6-1
CASTVTGQQETQYF
>TRBV5-1
CASSLVEGGTEAFF
>TRBV27
CASSLSPGSNSPLHF
>TRBV9
CASSVDGTGLTGELFF
>TRBV2
CASIMGPGQSNSPLHF
>TRBV7-9
CASSLAKMQETQYF
>TRBV29-1
CSVNGLAGSYEQYF
>TRBV14
CASSQGTGHYNEQFF
>TRBV2
CASSPTRQEIQYF
>TRBV28
CASSRDRVYSTSGNTIYF
>TRBV29-1
CSVRTGANTEAFF
>TRBV7-9
CASSLAGQGRTGELFF
>TRBV6-6
CASSFGQQSYEQYF
>TRBV21-1
CASGPRTANYGYTF
>TRBV25-1
CASSEFLGPSSYNEQFF
>TRBV5-4
CASSAGTGSTDEQFF
>TRBV30
CAWSVWLNDKLFF
>TRBV30
CAWSTKRSYEQYF
>TRBV9
CASSVGTGYNEKLFF
>TRBV5-1
CASSLKEISGANVLTF
>TRBV5-4
CASSFQRLRDGKSFYGYTF
>TRBV5-1
CASSSGQGEGETQYF
>TRBV6-5
CASLGRAGNTEAFF
>TRBV14
CASSQRRGAGDTQYF
>TRBV7-9
CASSSPVRRGGAGQFF
>TRBV30
CAWSVRDRFAYEQYF
>TRBV18
CASSLDQGTGELFF
>TRBV6-5
CASGRRGSVNTEAFF
>TRBV10-3
CAISDFSGTEAFF
>TRBV9
CASSPGDWDGYTF
>TRBV9
CASSVVGVQANTGELFF
>TRBV27
CASSTHPYNQPQHF
>TRBV19
CASSMVQTYNSPLHF
>TRBV6-4
CAFRTEYNEQFF
>TRBV7-9
CASSFTQGTGELFF
>TRBV23-1
CASPLKAGASTDTQYF
>TRBV23-1
CASSQSAARCCVYGYTF
>TRBV9
CASSVPTGTNTDTQYF
>TRBV5-1
CASSLAIRGGDRFSTDTQYF